The clone carrying this TCR beta chain was seen at least ten times. This sample is part of a study of human T cells and chemical hapten exposure. Turning to the study itself: Patients were given diphenylcyclopropenone on the scalp weekly across the approximately 25-week study.

Each cDNA molecule in the library carried unique molecular identifiers. MiXCR, run by TCRdb on the RACE reads, gives a single entry per CDR3 protein. The data hold approximately 52,000 distinct CDR3 sequences, with 9.4% observed a single time. With V trimmed by 1 base and J by 2 bases, 1 base remained unmatched. Germline CDR1 reads MGHRA; CDR2 reads YSYEKL. The CDR3 spans 15 residues. The time point denotes: pre-sensitization, week 0. The treatment: therapeutic diphenylcyclopropenone sensitization with weekly scalp DPC. V usage is TRBV4-1 and J usage is TRBJ2-5; 10 bases match TRBD2. The starting material was whole blood, obtained in connection with sensitization to the hapten diphenylcyclopropenone (DPC). The clonotype comes from a middle-aged woman with alopecia areata. Some clones in this sample may be carry-over from other donors' samples. CDR3: CASSQVSGGQETQYF. In DNA, the CDR3 is TGCGCCAGCAGCCAAGTTAGCGGGGGGCAAGAGACCCAGTACTTC.